The rows below give T cell receptor beta chains drawn from one sample of a study of blood T cell repertoires in COVID-19. TCRdb's table, derived via immunoSEQ multiplex PCR, lists solely in-frame clones and lacks some. The table shows about 130,000 clones, with about 80% occurring only once. Sequencing was carried out using PBMCs or T cells enriched from blood (not recorded which). All receptors derive from a man aged 45-65 years who had recovered from COVID-19. Both conserved end residues are part of each CDR3. D genes are given only for firm matches. Part of the rows lack a size; the others show once, few, many or a class for expanded clones.

clone_size,cdr3_length,j_call,d_call,v_call,cdr3_nt,cdr3_aa
few,14,TRBJ2-1,NA,TRBV10-3,TGTGCCATCAGTGGTGACAGCAGGTACAATGAGCAGTTCTTC,CAISGDSRYNEQFF
NA,12,TRBJ1-1,NA,TRBV29-1,TGCAGCACCACCGGGACACACACTGAAGCTTTCTTT,CSTTGTHTEAFF
NA,15,TRBJ1-5,NA,TRBV3-1/TRBV3-2,TGTGCCAGCAGCCGAACCGGACAGAGCAATCAGCCCCAGCATTTT,CASSRTGQSNQPQHF
NA,15,TRBJ2-3,NA,TRBV11-1,TGTGCCAGCAGCTTCGGCCAGGGCAGCACAGATACGCAGTATTTT,CASSFGQGSTDTQYF
NA,17,TRBJ1-5,TRBD1,TRBV5-6,TGTGCCAGCACCCCAGCTTTTTGGACAGGCGTCAATCAGCCCCAGCATTTT,CASTPAFWTGVNQPQHF
NA,15,TRBJ2-7,TRBD1,TRBV6-2/TRBV6-3,TGTGCCAGCAGTTATCTACAGGGGTTAAGATACGAGCAGTACTTC,CASSYLQGLRYEQYF
NA,14,TRBJ1-3,TRBD1,TRBV6-6,TGTGCCAGCAGAGGGACAGGGGGTGGAAACACCATATATTTT,CASRGTGGGNTIYF
NA,13,TRBJ2-2,TRBD1,TRBV29-1,TGCAGCGTTGGGGACAGGGGGGACGGGGAGCTGTTTTTT,CSVGDRGDGELFF
NA,15,TRBJ2-5,TRBD1,TRBV7-9,TGTGCCAGCAGCTTAGGCGGGACAGGGGACGAGACCCAGTACTTC,CASSLGGTGDETQYF
NA,12,TRBJ2-7,NA,TRBV10-3,TGTGCCATCAGTGAACAGGGCTACGAGCAGTACTTC,CAISEQGYEQYF
NA,15,TRBJ2-1,NA,TRBV29-1,TGCAGCGTTGAAGAGTACAGGACCAACTACAATGAGCAGTTCTTC,CSVEEYRTNYNEQFF
NA,14,TRBJ2-7,NA,TRBV7-6,TGTGCCAGCAGCCCCCGTCCAGGTTCCTACGAGCAGTACTTC,CASSPRPGSYEQYF
NA,15,TRBJ1-1,NA,TRBV9,TGTGCCAGCAGCGTAGGGCTGGGGGGGACCACTGAAGCTTTCTTT,CASSVGLGGTTEAFF
NA,15,TRBJ1-5,NA,TRBV24-1,TGTGCCAACCCGACGGGGGGCGCATCAAATCAGCCCCAGCATTTT,CANPTGGASNQPQHF
NA,15,TRBJ2-1,TRBD2,TRBV7-8,TGTGCCAGCAGCTTTGCTAGCGGGGGGAGCAATGAGCAGTTCTTC,CASSFASGGSNEQFF
NA,14,TRBJ2-5,NA,TRBV5-1,TGCGCCAGCAGCGCAGGGTATGATGAAGAGACCCAGTACTTC,CASSAGYDEETQYF
once,18,TRBJ1-5,NA,TRBV7-8,TGTGCCAGCAGCTTAATCCCAGGGTCGGGAGGTAGCAATCAGCCCCAGCATTTT,CASSLIPGSGGSNQPQHF
NA,15,TRBJ1-5,NA,TRBV5-1,TGCGCCAGCAGCTTGGGCGGAAACAGCAATCAGCCCCAGCATTTT,CASSLGGNSNQPQHF
NA,16,TRBJ1-2,NA,TRBV18,TGTGCCAGCTCACCACCGGCAGGGGCTGTGGACTATGGCTACACCTTC,CASSPPAGAVDYGYTF
NA,17,TRBJ1-1,NA,TRBV21-1,TGTACTCCCCCCGACCCCAAACGGGGACAGGGTGGAACTGAAGCTTTCTTT,CTPPDPKRGQGGTEAFF
NA,16,TRBJ2-5,TRBD2,TRBV6-2/TRBV6-3,TGTGCCAGCAGTTACTTTAGCGGGGGATTCCAAGAGACCCAGTACTTC,CASSYFSGGFQETQYF
NA,15,TRBJ1-2,TRBD1,TRBV6-5,TGTGCCAGCAGTTGGGGACAGGGGGGGAACTATGGCTACACCTTC,CASSWGQGGNYGYTF
NA,15,TRBJ2-7,TRBD2,TRBV9,TGTGCCAGCAGCGTTGCGGGGGATAACTCCTACGAGCAGTACTTC,CASSVAGDNSYEQYF
NA,13,TRBJ2-1,NA,TRBV6-1,TGTGCCAGCAGTGAAGCTGAACAGGGTAACCAGTTCTTC,CASSEAEQGNQFF
NA,13,TRBJ1-2,NA,TRBV12-5,TGTGCTAGTGGTCGTTCCTATCAGGATGGCTACACCTTC,CASGRSYQDGYTF
NA,15,TRBJ1-5,NA,TRBV19,TGTGCCAGTAGTATGGACAGTTCTAGCAATCAGCCCCAGCATTTT,CASSMDSSSNQPQHF
NA,17,TRBJ1-1,NA,TRBV5-4,TGTGCCAGCAGCTTATCATTATCAGGACACCTTAACACTGAAGCTTTCTTT,CASSLSLSGHLNTEAFF
NA,15,TRBJ2-2,TRBD1,TRBV30,TGTGCCTTGAACACCGGGACAGGGGACACCGGGGAGCTGTTTTTT,CALNTGTGDTGELFF
NA,14,TRBJ2-1,NA,TRBV25-1,TGTGCCAGCAGTGAATCGGAGGGCGAAGGTGAGCAGTTCTTC,CASSESEGEGEQFF
NA,15,TRBJ2-1,TRBD2,TRBV11-2,TGTGCCAGCAGCTTGGGACTAGCCTCCTACAATGAGCAGTTCTTC,CASSLGLASYNEQFF
NA,15,TRBJ1-1,NA,TRBV18,TGTGCCAGCTCACCACCTGACGGGAAGAACACTGAAGCTTTCTTT,CASSPPDGKNTEAFF
NA,13,TRBJ1-1,TRBD1,TRBV9,TGTGCCAGCAGCGTGACAGGGGGCACTGAAGCTTTCTTT,CASSVTGGTEAFF
NA,16,TRBJ1-4,TRBD1,TRBV9,TGTGCCAGCAGCGCCTTCGGGACAGCAACTAATGAAAAACTGTTTTTT,CASSAFGTATNEKLFF
NA,16,TRBJ1-1,TRBD1,TRBV6-5,TGTGCCAGCAGTTACCACTCCGTAGGGGGCCAGGGTGAAGCTTTCTTT,CASSYHSVGGQGEAFF
NA,14,TRBJ2-5,NA,TRBV3-1/TRBV3-2,TGTGCCAGCAGCCAACGAGGAGTGCAAGAGACCCAGTACTTC,CASSQRGVQETQYF
NA,14,TRBJ1-2,NA,TRBV19,TGTGCCAGTAGTATATCGACAGGCACCTATGGCTACACCTTC,CASSISTGTYGYTF
NA,14,TRBJ1-5,NA,TRBV25-1,TGTGCCAGCAGCCCGCGGGTCGGCAATCAGCCCCAGCATTTT,CASSPRVGNQPQHF
NA,13,TRBJ1-2,TRBD1,TRBV28,TGTGCCAGCATACAGGGGGCTTACTATGGCTACACCTTC,CASIQGAYYGYTF
NA,13,TRBJ2-7,TRBD1,TRBV11-2,TGTGCCAGCAGCCGGGACAGATGGTACGAGCAGTACTTC,CASSRDRWYEQYF
NA,15,TRBJ1-5,TRBD1,TRBV7-2,TGTGCCAGCAGCATCGGGACAGTCGGCAATCAGCCCCAGCATTTT,CASSIGTVGNQPQHF
NA,15,TRBJ2-3,TRBD1,TRBV19,TGTGCCAGTACCGCAACAGGGGGCAGGACAGATACGCAGTATTTT,CASTATGGRTDTQYF